The following is a TCR beta chain sequence with its context. Original processing notes: Reference gene primer amplification gave estimated nucleated cell counts. Generated by immunoSEQ multiplex PCR, the TCRdb table keeps only in-frame clones and is missing some. V, J and clone size are those of that table, while D and trimming were read from the DNA. This table has about 34,000 clones, roughly 80% appearing once. Germline loops: CDR1 SGHRS, CDR2 YFSETQ. The CDR3 consists of 16 residues. J gave up 1 base and V 4 bases, and 9 bases lay outside the gene matches. The source of the sample is a study of blood T cell repertoires in COVID-19. Study-level information: The origin of the acute and convalescent COVID-19 samples was the United States, Italy and Spain. In each case, the material was cDNA or gDNA derived from T cells, B-cell-depleted T cells, or PBMCs.

The sequence came from an older man with COVID-19, enrolled during active disease. Material: peripheral blood. The V call is TRBV5-1, the J call TRBJ2-7, with 9 bases identical to TRBD1. Here the CDR3 DNA reads TGCGCCAGCAGCCCCGATCCGGGACAGGGTTCCTACGAGCAGTACTTC. Protein: CASSPDPGQGSYEQYF.